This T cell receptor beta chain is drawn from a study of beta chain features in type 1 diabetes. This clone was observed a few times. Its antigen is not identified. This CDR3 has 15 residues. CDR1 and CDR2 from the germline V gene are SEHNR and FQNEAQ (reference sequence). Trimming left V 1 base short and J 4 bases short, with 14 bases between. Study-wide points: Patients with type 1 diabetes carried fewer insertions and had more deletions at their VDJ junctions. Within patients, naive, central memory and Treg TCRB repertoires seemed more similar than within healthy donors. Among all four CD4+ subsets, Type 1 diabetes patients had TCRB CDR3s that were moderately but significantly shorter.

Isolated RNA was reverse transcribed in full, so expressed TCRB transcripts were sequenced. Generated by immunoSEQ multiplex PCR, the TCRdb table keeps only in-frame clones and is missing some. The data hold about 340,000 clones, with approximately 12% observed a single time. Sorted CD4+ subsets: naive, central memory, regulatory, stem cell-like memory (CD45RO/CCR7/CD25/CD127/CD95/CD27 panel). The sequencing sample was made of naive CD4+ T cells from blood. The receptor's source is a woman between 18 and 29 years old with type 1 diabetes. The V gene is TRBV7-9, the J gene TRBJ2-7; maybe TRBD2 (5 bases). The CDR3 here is CASSLGSSPAYEQYV. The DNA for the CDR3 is TGTGCCAGCAGCTTAGGGTCTAGCCCGGCTTACGAGCAGTACGTC.